This is a list of T cell receptor beta chains from one sample in a study of CD8 T cells in Susac syndrome. A single record per CDR3 protein comes from TCRdb applying MiXCR to the immunoSEQ multiplex PCR reads. The sample holds approximately 100,000 distinct CDR3 sequences; around 93% are singletons and the top ten take about 0.12%. The sequenced sample was CD8+ T cells from PBMCs. These receptors were taken from a human donor in good health. CDR3s include the opening cysteine and the closing phenylalanine or tryptophan. Each record gives: clone size, D gene, V gene, J gene, CDR3 protein, CDR3 DNA. The D gene is left open where the match is weak. Only part of the rows carry a size: once, few, many, or a class if the clone is expanded.

clone size: NA
D gene: NA
V gene: TRBV5-8
J gene: TRBJ2-7
CDR3 protein: CASSSGQLSYEQYF
CDR3 DNA: TGTGCCAGCAGCTCTGGACAGCTCTCCTACGAGCAGTACTTC

clone size: NA
D gene: NA
V gene: TRBV6-6
J gene: TRBJ2-7
CDR3 protein: CASRRAGEQYF
CDR3 DNA: TGTGCCAGCAGAAGGGCCGGCGAGCAGTACTTC

clone size: NA
D gene: NA
V gene: TRBV3-1
J gene: TRBJ1-2
CDR3 protein: CASSQASSSASNGYTF
CDR3 DNA: TGTGCCAGCAGCCAAGCGTCTTCAAGTGCCTCGAATGGCTACACCTTC

clone size: NA
D gene: NA
V gene: TRBV11-2
J gene: TRBJ2-6
CDR3 protein: CASRLPGRKTSGANVLTF
CDR3 DNA: TGTGCCAGCAGGCTTCCGGGACGGAAGACCTCTGGGGCCAACGTCCTGACTTTC

clone size: NA
D gene: TRBD1
V gene: TRBV20-1
J gene: TRBJ1-5
CDR3 protein: CSARELGQVSHQPQHF
CDR3 DNA: TGCAGTGCTAGAGAGCTGGGACAGGTGAGCCATCAGCCCCAGCATTTT

clone size: NA
D gene: TRBD2
V gene: TRBV3-1
J gene: TRBJ2-1
CDR3 protein: CASSQTSGSVEQFF
CDR3 DNA: TGTGCCAGCAGCCAAACTAGCGGGAGCGTGGAGCAGTTCTTC

clone size: once
D gene: NA
V gene: TRBV27
J gene: TRBJ2-6
CDR3 protein: CASSLGVTGANVLTF
CDR3 DNA: TGTGCCAGCAGTTTGGGGGTTACCGGGGCCAACGTCCTGACTTTC

clone size: NA
D gene: TRBD2
V gene: TRBV29-1
J gene: TRBJ2-2
CDR3 protein: CSVEVWTSGGYTGELFF
CDR3 DNA: TGCAGCGTTGAAGTTTGGACTAGCGGGGGGTACACCGGGGAGCTGTTTTTT

clone size: NA
D gene: NA
V gene: TRBV12-3/TRBV12-4
J gene: TRBJ1-2
CDR3 protein: CASREDSPYGYTF
CDR3 DNA: TGTGCCAGCAGAGAAGACAGCCCCTATGGCTACACCTTC

clone size: NA
D gene: NA
V gene: TRBV30
J gene: TRBJ2-3
CDR3 protein: CAWSSPGTQYF
CDR3 DNA: TGTGCCTGGAGTTCCCCAGGTACGCAGTATTTT

clone size: NA
D gene: NA
V gene: TRBV2
J gene: TRBJ1-1
CDR3 protein: CASSGFWNTEAFF
CDR3 DNA: TGTGCCAGCAGTGGATTCTGGAACACTGAAGCTTTCTTT

clone size: NA
D gene: NA
V gene: TRBV2
J gene: TRBJ2-1
CDR3 protein: CASKKGVEQFF
CDR3 DNA: TGTGCCAGCAAGAAGGGGGTTGAGCAGTTCTTC

clone size: NA
D gene: NA
V gene: TRBV12-3/TRBV12-4
J gene: TRBJ1-1
CDR3 protein: CASSLSGTEAFF
CDR3 DNA: TGTGCCAGCAGTTTGTCAGGAACTGAAGCTTTCTTT

clone size: NA
D gene: NA
V gene: TRBV20-1
J gene: TRBJ1-5
CDR3 protein: CSARGQGGQPQHF
CDR3 DNA: TGCAGTGCTAGAGGGCAGGGAGGCCAGCCCCAGCATTTT

clone size: NA
D gene: TRBD1
V gene: TRBV30
J gene: TRBJ1-1
CDR3 protein: CAWSYPGQGNTEVFF
CDR3 DNA: TGTGCCTGGAGCTACCCGGGACAGGGGAACACTGAAGTTTTCTTT

clone size: NA
D gene: TRBD1
V gene: TRBV7-9
J gene: TRBJ2-2
CDR3 protein: CASSLPQSPTGRDTGELFF
CDR3 DNA: TGTGCCAGCAGCTTACCTCAGAGCCCGACAGGGCGGGACACCGGGGAGCTGTTTTTT

clone size: NA
D gene: NA
V gene: TRBV20-1
J gene: TRBJ2-1
CDR3 protein: CSASGGIDEQFF
CDR3 DNA: TGCAGTGCTAGTGGAGGGATCGATGAGCAGTTCTTC

clone size: NA
D gene: NA
V gene: TRBV19
J gene: TRBJ2-7
CDR3 protein: CASQSGIYEQYF
CDR3 DNA: TGTGCCAGCCAATCTGGGATTTACGAGCAGTACTTC

clone size: NA
D gene: TRBD2
V gene: TRBV20-1
J gene: TRBJ2-7
CDR3 protein: CSATGTSGRNDEQYF
CDR3 DNA: TGCAGTGCCACCGGGACTAGCGGGAGGAACGACGAGCAGTACTTC

clone size: NA
D gene: TRBD1
V gene: TRBV7-2
J gene: TRBJ1-3
CDR3 protein: CASSSETGTGNTIYF
CDR3 DNA: TGTGCCAGCAGCTCCGAGACAGGGACTGGAAACACCATATATTTT

clone size: few
D gene: TRBD2
V gene: TRBV5-4
J gene: TRBJ2-1
CDR3 protein: CASSLGGLAGEGEQFF
CDR3 DNA: TGTGCCAGCAGCCTGGGGGGGCTAGCGGGAGAAGGTGAGCAGTTCTTC

clone size: NA
D gene: TRBD2
V gene: TRBV5-6
J gene: TRBJ2-1
CDR3 protein: CASSFTGRDEQFF
CDR3 DNA: TGTGCCAGCAGCTTTACGGGGAGGGATGAGCAGTTCTTC

clone size: once
D gene: TRBD1
V gene: TRBV19
J gene: TRBJ1-2
CDR3 protein: CASSPGTGAPYGYTF
CDR3 DNA: TGTGCCAGTAGTCCCGGGACAGGGGCCCCCTATGGCTACACCTTC

clone size: NA
D gene: NA
V gene: TRBV6-2/TRBV6-3
J gene: TRBJ2-7
CDR3 protein: CASHQAWTAYEQYF
CDR3 DNA: TGTGCCAGTCATCAAGCCTGGACAGCCTACGAGCAGTACTTC

clone size: NA
D gene: NA
V gene: TRBV2
J gene: TRBJ2-1
CDR3 protein: CASIRTESSYNEQFF
CDR3 DNA: TGTGCCAGCATTCGGACGGAGAGCTCCTACAATGAGCAGTTCTTC

clone size: NA
D gene: TRBD1
V gene: TRBV7-9
J gene: TRBJ2-3
CDR3 protein: CASSLALGQGITDTQYF
CDR3 DNA: TGTGCCAGCAGCTTAGCGTTAGGACAGGGGATCACAGATACGCAGTATTTT

clone size: NA
D gene: NA
V gene: TRBV19
J gene: TRBJ2-4
CDR3 protein: CASSLVIAKNIQYF
CDR3 DNA: TGTGCCAGTAGTCTGGTGATAGCCAAAAACATTCAGTACTTC

clone size: NA
D gene: TRBD2
V gene: TRBV7-9
J gene: TRBJ2-5
CDR3 protein: CASSPGTIQETQYF
CDR3 DNA: TGTGCCAGCAGCCCCGGGACTATCCAAGAGACCCAGTACTTC

clone size: NA
D gene: TRBD2
V gene: TRBV11-2
J gene: TRBJ2-7
CDR3 protein: CASSPGLAGSYEQYF
CDR3 DNA: TGTGCCAGCAGCCCCGGACTAGCGGGAAGTTACGAGCAGTACTTC

clone size: few
D gene: NA
V gene: TRBV3-1
J gene: TRBJ2-5
CDR3 protein: CASSLQQGQETQYF
CDR3 DNA: TGTGCCAGCAGCCTGCAACAGGGCCAAGAGACCCAGTACTTC

clone size: once
D gene: TRBD2
V gene: TRBV29-1
J gene: TRBJ2-5
CDR3 protein: CSVEREWGETQYF
CDR3 DNA: TGCAGCGTCGAGCGGGAGTGGGGAGAGACCCAGTACTTC

clone size: NA
D gene: TRBD1
V gene: TRBV4-3
J gene: TRBJ1-2
CDR3 protein: CASSQDSGGIYGYTF
CDR3 DNA: TGCGCCAGCAGCCAAGATTCAGGGGGGATCTATGGCTACACCTTC

clone size: once
D gene: NA
V gene: TRBV7-6
J gene: TRBJ1-4
CDR3 protein: CASSLGVLRATNEKLFF
CDR3 DNA: TGTGCCAGCAGCTTAGGCGTCCTCAGGGCAACTAATGAAAAACTGTTTTTT

clone size: NA
D gene: NA
V gene: TRBV5-1
J gene: TRBJ2-1
CDR3 protein: CASSLRDPPSVQFF
CDR3 DNA: TGCGCCAGCAGCCTCCGGGACCCACCTTCGGTGCAGTTCTTC

clone size: NA
D gene: NA
V gene: TRBV2
J gene: TRBJ2-2
CDR3 protein: CASTVPLGGKITGELFF
CDR3 DNA: TGTGCCAGCACCGTGCCCCTTGGGGGCAAAATAACCGGGGAGCTGTTTTTT

clone size: NA
D gene: NA
V gene: TRBV24-1
J gene: TRBJ1-5
CDR3 protein: CATSDLAVSSNQPQHF
CDR3 DNA: TGTGCCACCAGTGATTTAGCGGTTTCGAGCAATCAGCCCCAGCATTTT

clone size: NA
D gene: NA
V gene: TRBV2
J gene: TRBJ2-7
CDR3 protein: CAYSGGPYEQYF
CDR3 DNA: TGTGCTTACAGTGGGGGACCCTACGAGCAGTACTTC

clone size: NA
D gene: NA
V gene: TRBV11-1
J gene: TRBJ2-7
CDR3 protein: CASSSPGVDEQYF
CDR3 DNA: TGTGCCAGCAGCTCGCCTGGGGTGGACGAGCAGTACTTC

clone size: NA
D gene: NA
V gene: TRBV7-2
J gene: TRBJ2-1
CDR3 protein: CASSLVFQNTYNEQFF
CDR3 DNA: TGTGCCAGCAGCTTAGTATTTCAAAACACCTACAATGAGCAGTTCTTC

clone size: NA
D gene: NA
V gene: TRBV18
J gene: TRBJ1-5
CDR3 protein: CASSPSAGGNQPQHF
CDR3 DNA: TGTGCCAGCTCACCATCTGCAGGGGGCAATCAGCCCCAGCATTTT

clone size: once
D gene: NA
V gene: TRBV30
J gene: TRBJ2-7
CDR3 protein: CAWKTWNEQYF
CDR3 DNA: TGTGCCTGGAAAACGTGGAACGAGCAGTACTTC

clone size: NA
D gene: TRBD2
V gene: TRBV3-1
J gene: TRBJ2-1
CDR3 protein: CASGPRTSGGRSYNEQFF
CDR3 DNA: TGTGCCAGCGGACCTAGGACTAGCGGGGGCCGCAGCTACAATGAGCAGTTCTTC

clone size: NA
D gene: TRBD1
V gene: TRBV19
J gene: TRBJ1-5
CDR3 protein: CASSYRDRDNQPQHF
CDR3 DNA: TGTGCCAGTAGTTACCGGGACAGGGACAATCAGCCCCAGCATTTT

clone size: NA
D gene: TRBD1
V gene: TRBV5-4
J gene: TRBJ2-7
CDR3 protein: CASSLVGATGGYEQYF
CDR3 DNA: TGTGCCAGCAGCTTGGTTGGAGCGACAGGGGGGTACGAGCAGTACTTC

clone size: few
D gene: NA
V gene: TRBV7-9
J gene: TRBJ2-7
CDR3 protein: CASSLEPGSEQYF
CDR3 DNA: TGTGCCAGCAGCTTGGAACCAGGGAGCGAGCAGTACTTC

clone size: once
D gene: NA
V gene: TRBV7-9
J gene: TRBJ2-6
CDR3 protein: CASSLEGSPSGANVLTF
CDR3 DNA: TGTGCCAGCAGCTTAGAAGGGTCGCCCTCTGGGGCCAACGTCCTGACTTTC

clone size: NA
D gene: NA
V gene: TRBV23-1
J gene: TRBJ1-4
CDR3 protein: CASSQSPNGKKGATNEKLFF
CDR3 DNA: TGCGCCAGCAGTCAGTCGCCTAATGGGAAAAAAGGGGCAACTAATGAAAAACTGTTTTTT

clone size: NA
D gene: TRBD1
V gene: TRBV7-2
J gene: TRBJ1-5
CDR3 protein: CASSLGQGTNQPQHF
CDR3 DNA: TGTGCCAGCAGCTTGGGACAGGGGACGAATCAGCCCCAGCATTTT

clone size: NA
D gene: NA
V gene: TRBV30
J gene: TRBJ2-1
CDR3 protein: CAVQGDSNEQFF
CDR3 DNA: TGTGCCGTGCAGGGCGATTCCAATGAGCAGTTCTTC

clone size: NA
D gene: NA
V gene: TRBV7-2
J gene: TRBJ2-5
CDR3 protein: CASSLEWAVQETQYF
CDR3 DNA: TGTGCCAGCAGCTTAGAGTGGGCAGTCCAAGAGACCCAGTACTTC

clone size: NA
D gene: TRBD1
V gene: TRBV28
J gene: TRBJ2-7
CDR3 protein: CASSSRTGGTYEQYF
CDR3 DNA: TGTGCCAGCAGTTCCAGGACAGGGGGGACCTACGAGCAGTACTTC

clone size: NA
D gene: TRBD1
V gene: TRBV6-2/TRBV6-3
J gene: TRBJ2-5
CDR3 protein: CASLGIVGGASETQYF
CDR3 DNA: TGTGCCAGCCTCGGCATAGTAGGGGGCGCCTCGGAGACCCAGTACTTC

clone size: NA
D gene: TRBD2
V gene: TRBV20-1
J gene: TRBJ2-1
CDR3 protein: CSASYSGVRNEQFF
CDR3 DNA: TGCAGTGCTAGTTACAGCGGGGTCCGCAATGAGCAGTTCTTC